This TCR beta chain was captured in a study of human T cells and chemical hapten exposure. This clonotype was detected a few times. Documented time point: patch test 1, 2 weeks after DPC sensitization. Treatment reported: therapeutic diphenylcyclopropenone sensitization with weekly scalp DPC. Venepuncture was done earlier than the placement of each patch test. TCRdb redid the calling of the RACE reads with MiXCR, one entry per CDR3 protein. The data contain about 110,000 distinct CDR3 sequences, 11% of them singletons. The germline gives CDR1 SEHNR, CDR2 FQNEAQ (reference sequence). The V and J ends lost 5 bases and 2 bases respectively, with 13 bases between them. CDR3 length: 15 amino acids.

The material was whole blood, obtained in connection with sensitization to the hapten diphenylcyclopropenone (DPC). The chain couples TRBV7-9 to TRBJ1-5, with a tentative D call TRBD1 (6 bases). This clonotype was sampled from a woman aged 40 to 50 with alopecia areata. Some clones in this sample may be carry-over from other donors' samples. This CDR3 is CASSPEGGGNQPQHF. CDR3 coding DNA: TGTGCCAGCAGCCCCGAGGGGGGGGGCAATCAGCCCCAGCATTTT. Full variable domain (outside the CDR3, taken from reference TRBV7-9 and TRBJ1-5): DTGVSQNPRHKITKRGQNVTFRCDPISEHNRLYWYRQTLGQGPEFLTYFQNEAQLEKSRLLSDRFSAERPKGSFSTLEIQRTEQGDSAMYLCASSPEGGGNQPQHFGDGTRLSIL.